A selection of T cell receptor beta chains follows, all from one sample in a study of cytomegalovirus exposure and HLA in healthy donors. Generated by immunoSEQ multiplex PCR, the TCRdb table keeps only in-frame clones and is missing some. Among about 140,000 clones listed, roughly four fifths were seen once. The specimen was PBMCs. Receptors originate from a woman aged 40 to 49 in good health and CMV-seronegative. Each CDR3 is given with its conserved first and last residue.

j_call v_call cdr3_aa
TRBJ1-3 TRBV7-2 CASSAGTTTGNTIYF
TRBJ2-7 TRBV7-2 CASSLQQGASYEQYF
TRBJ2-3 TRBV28 CASTPPGTDTQYF
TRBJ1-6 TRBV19 CASSIMEGPNSPLHF
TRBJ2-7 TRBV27 CASSLSGTVGAYEQYF
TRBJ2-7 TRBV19 CASSDRGVEDEQYF
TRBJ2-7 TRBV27 CASSLSTGEQYF
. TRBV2 CASILSGASGTYEQYF
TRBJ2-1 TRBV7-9 CASSHWTSPNEQFF
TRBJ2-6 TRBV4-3 CASSQDLVLTGSGANVLTF
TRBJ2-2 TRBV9 CASSLAGRTTGELFF
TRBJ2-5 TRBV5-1 CASSAGSGETQYF
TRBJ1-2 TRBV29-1 CSAGQDYGYTF
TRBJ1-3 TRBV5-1 CASSEGQTFFGNTIYF
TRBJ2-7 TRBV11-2 CASSFGTPVSYEQYF
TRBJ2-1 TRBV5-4 CASSLDGSSYNEQFF
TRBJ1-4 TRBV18 CASSPPGDGIEKLFF
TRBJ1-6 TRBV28 CASSLSRQQPLHF
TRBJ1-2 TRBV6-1 CASVPSGTGGGYTF
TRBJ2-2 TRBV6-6 CASSLSEVLLGGELFF
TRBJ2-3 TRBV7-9 CASSSRGGSTDTQYF
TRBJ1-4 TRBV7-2 CASRLGGGNEKLFF
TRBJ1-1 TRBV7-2 CASSWGQASEAFF
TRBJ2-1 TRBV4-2 CASSQGRDWGTYDEQFF
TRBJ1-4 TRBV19 CASSIRDRKGEKLFF
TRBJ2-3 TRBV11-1 CASRRQGGSTDTQYF
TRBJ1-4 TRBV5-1 CASSLAAARTNEKLFF
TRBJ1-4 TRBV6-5 CAILQGDGEKLFF
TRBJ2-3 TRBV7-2 CASSLGVGSTDTQYF
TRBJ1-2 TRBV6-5 CASSQGGRFDGYTF
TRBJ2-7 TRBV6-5 CASTWGQGSYEQYF
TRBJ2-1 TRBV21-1 CASSKYRHEQFF
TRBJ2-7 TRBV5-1 CASSPPGTSGNEQYF
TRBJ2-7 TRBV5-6 CASSLTSGSYEQYF
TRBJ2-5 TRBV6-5 CASSQSGRWEQYF
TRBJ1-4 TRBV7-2 CASSPQGLSEKLFF
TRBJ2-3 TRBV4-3 CASSLESGRKDTQYF
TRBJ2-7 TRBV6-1 CASSPEPISIYEQYF
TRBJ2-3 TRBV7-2 CASSLLDRADTQYF
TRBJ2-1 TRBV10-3 CAISVGIYNEQFF
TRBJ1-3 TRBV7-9 CASSRDRILGNTIYF
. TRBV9 CASSVAGTGMYEQYF
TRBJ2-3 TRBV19 CASSPRGSGSQADTQYF
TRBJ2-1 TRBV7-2 CASSRTSGGNEQFF
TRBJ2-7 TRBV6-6 CASSYAGQGTYEQYF
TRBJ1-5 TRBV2 CASRGLRNQPQHF
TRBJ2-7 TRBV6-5 CASTLRDRGSYEQYF
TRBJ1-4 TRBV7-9 CSSSHWGQGTTNEKLFF
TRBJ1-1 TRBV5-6 CASSEGVGSSMNTEAFF
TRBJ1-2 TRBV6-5 CASSYSEGAGGYTF
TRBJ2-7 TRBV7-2 CASSVDRGHEQYF
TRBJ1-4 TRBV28 CASSLGGREKLFF
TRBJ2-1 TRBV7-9 CASSSISTGGDNEQFF
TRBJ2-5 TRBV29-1 CSVHLGENGETQYF
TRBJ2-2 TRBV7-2 CASSLTKAGELFF